The 29 T cell receptor beta chains below were found in one sample sequenced in a study of shared clonotypes between healthy human individuals. Data came from immunoSEQ multiplex PCR; TCRdb stores just in-frame clones and leaves some out. The sample consists of over a million clones, 78% of them appearing once. Sequencing was performed on memory CD4+ T cells from PBMCs. Subset reported: CD45RA-negative fraction. These receptors all come from a man between 18 and 29 years old in good health. Some clones in this sample may be carry-over from other donors' samples.

The chain uses TRBV19 and TRBJ1-5, with D possibly matching TRBD1 (5 bases). The CDR3 is 13 residues long. CDR1 is LNHDA and CDR2 is SQIVND in the germline V gene (reference sequence). V was clipped by 9 bases and J by 6 bases, with 15 bases between them. CDR3 loop: CASDSRVGQPQHF. The CDR3 DNA follows: TGTGCCAGCGACAGCAGGGTGGGTCAGCCCCAGCATTTT.

The chain has TRBV11-1 and TRBJ2-6, with a weak D call TRBD2 (5 bases). Trimming cost V 0 bases and J 1 base, with 16 bases left between them. The germline gives CDR1 SGHAT, CDR2 FQDESV (reference sequence). The CDR3 has 19 residues. CDR3 loop: CASSLAPSRVWSGANVLTF. The CDR3, as DNA: TGTGCCAGCAGCTTAGCCCCATCGAGGGTATGGTCTGGGGCCAACGTCCTGACTTTC.

This clone was detected a few times. The chain recombines TRBV4-2 with TRBJ2-1; 14 nucleotides line up with TRBD2. Germline V gives CDR1 LGHNA, CDR2 YNFKEQ. V lost 1 base, J lost 5 bases, and 4 bases stayed unmatched. This CDR3 has 17 amino acids. CDR3 sequence (DNA): TGTGCCAGCAGCCAAGCGGCGGGACTAGCGGGAGACAATGAGCAGTTCTTC. As protein: CASSQAAGLAGDNEQFF.

The V gene is TRBV5-1, the J gene TRBJ2-3; TRBD1 aligns across 9 bases. CDR1 is SGHRS, CDR2 YFSETQ, per germline. The junction had 8 bases not matched to a gene; V was cut back by 5 bases and J by 4 bases. The CDR3 is made up of 15 amino acids. The CDR3 bases are TGCGCCAGCAGAACCGGGACAGGGCATTCAGATACGCAGTATTTT. Encoded protein: CASRTGTGHSDTQYF.

The CDR3 nucleotides are TGTGCCAGCAAAACCGGTGGCCCCTACAATGAGCAGTTCTTC. It encodes CASKTGGPYNEQFF. V usage is TRBV7-2 and J usage is TRBJ2-1; no firm D call. V was clipped by 7 bases and J by 2 bases, with 12 bases between them. The germline V gene has CDR1 SGHTA and CDR2 FQGNSA. This CDR3 is built from 14 residues.

The genes are TRBV7-2 and TRBJ2-6, with D maybe TRBD2 (6 bases). V dropped 6 bases and J dropped 2 bases, with 11 bases sitting between them. The CDR3 totals 15 residues. Germline CDR1 and CDR2: SGHTA and FQGNSA. The CDR3 sequence: CASSRGTAGANVLTF. The DNA for the CDR3 is TGTGCCAGCAGTCGCGGGACGGCTGGGGCCAACGTCCTGACTTTC.

This clone was found a few times. The rearrangement links TRBV27 to TRBJ2-2, with D maybe TRBD1 (6 bases). The V end lost 6 bases, the J end lost 5 bases, and 13 bases lay between the germline ends. CDR1 and CDR2 (germline): MNHEY, SMNVEV (reference sequence). The CDR3 runs to 14 residues. This chain's CDR3 is CASRWGRETGELFF. In DNA, the CDR3 is TGTGCCAGCAGGTGGGGGCGCGAGACCGGGGAGCTGTTTTTT.

This clone has only a few counts. The V and J genes are TRBV5-1 and TRBJ2-1, with TRBD2 as a possible D gene (6 bases). The germline V and J ends were trimmed by 0 bases and 5 bases, with 15 bases remaining between them. Germline loops: CDR1 SGHRS, CDR2 YFSETQ. This CDR3 comprises 16 residues. The CDR3 loop reads CASSLVRLVRNNEQFF. CDR3 DNA sequence: TGCGCCAGCAGCTTGGTTCGACTAGTGCGTAACAATGAGCAGTTCTTC.

Comment on this clone: The likely explanation is a read error, given a far larger clone one base away. Here the CDR3 reads CAGSTGTQETQYF. DNA of the CDR3: TGTGCCGGCAGCACAGGGACCCAAGAGACCCAGTACTTC. The V and J genes are TRBV9 and TRBJ2-5; D might be TRBD1 (6 bases). CDR3 length: 13 amino acids. Germline V gene sequence: CDR1 SGDLS, CDR2 YYNGEE.

This rearrangement joins TRBV2 to TRBJ1-5; 10 bases are a match to TRBD1. The ends lost 5 bases at V and 2 bases at J; junction bases unmatched: 3. Germline CDR1 and CDR2: SNHLY and FYNNEI. The CDR3 is made up of 15 amino acids. CDR3 DNA sequence: TGTGCCAGCAGTTACGGGACAGGGGGCAATCAGCCCCAGCATTTT. It specifies CASSYGTGGNQPQHF.

This chain links TRBV11-2 with TRBJ1-1; D is unclear. Trimming stripped 5 bases from V and 4 bases from J, with 14 bases between. The CDR3 covers 14 residues. CDR1 and CDR2 from the germline V gene are SGHAT and FQNNGV. The CDR3 is CASSPRLSGTEAFF. DNA for the CDR3: TGTGCCAGCAGCCCTCGGTTGAGTGGCACTGAAGCTTTCTTT.

The chain carries TRBV7-9 and TRBJ2-7, with D tentatively TRBD2 (5 bases). The CDR3 runs to 14 residues. V was cut by 7 bases and J by 3 bases, with 16 bases left in between. CDR1 and CDR2 (germline): SEHNR, FQNEAQ (reference sequence). CDR3 DNA: TGTGCCAGCACCCGAATGGCGGGCTTCTACGAGCAGTACTTC. Translation: CASTRMAGFYEQYF.

This clone has only one observation. The V and J genes are TRBV27 and TRBJ1-6; D not certain. Germline assignment: CDR1 MNHEY and CDR2 SMNVEV (reference sequence). There are 13 residues in the CDR3. V lost 8 bases to trimming and J lost 6 bases, with 11 bases between them. The CDR3 loop reads CASSVQVNSPLHF. The CDR3 DNA is TGTGCCAGCTCCGTTCAAGTTAATTCACCCCTCCACTTT.

A single count supports this clone. The genes are TRBV28 and TRBJ2-1, with D perhaps matching TRBD2 (5 bases). The V gene lost 3 bases and the J gene lost 2 bases, with 8 bases spanning the gap. This CDR3 spans 14 amino acids. Germline V lookup: CDR1 MDHEN, CDR2 SYDVKM. DNA of the CDR3: TGTGCCAGCAGTTTGCGGGTCACCTACAATGAGCAGTTCTTC. Residues: CASSLRVTYNEQFF.

This clone was counted a few times. V and J are TRBV15 and TRBJ1-4; TRBD1 matches 10 bases. J lost 8 bases, V lost 5 bases, and 8 bases had no gene match. CDR1 and CDR2 (germline): LNHNV, YYDKDF (reference sequence). This CDR3 comprises 15 residues. The CDR3, as DNA: TGTGCCACCAGCCCGAGACAGGGGGCAGTGGAAAAACTGTTTTTT. This codes for CATSPRQGAVEKLFF.

The chain recombines TRBV28 with TRBJ2-7; 7 bases are shared with TRBD2. J was trimmed by 3 bases and V by 3 bases; bases with no gene match: 5. The V gene's germline CDR1 is MDHEN and CDR2 SYDVKM. This CDR3 has 14 amino acids. CDR3 in amino acids: CASSFGGRVYEQYF. CDR3 nucleotides: TGTGCCAGCAGTTTCGGTGGGAGGGTCTACGAGCAGTACTTC.

The rearrangement links TRBV28 to TRBJ2-1; 7 nucleotides line up with TRBD2. This CDR3 is 15 amino acids long. Looked up from germline, CDR1 is MDHEN and CDR2 is SYDVKM. J was trimmed by 2 bases and V by 3 bases; bases with no gene match: 4. CDR3 residues: CASSFTREAYNEQFF. The DNA of the CDR3 is TGTGCCAGCAGTTTTACCCGGGAGGCCTACAATGAGCAGTTCTTC.

This clone has at least ten counts. V is TRBV6-6 and J is TRBJ2-3; TRBD1 matches at 7 bases. The CDR3 is 15 amino acids. V lost 2 bases to trimming and J lost 4 bases; unmatched junction nucleotides: 6. Germline V gives CDR1 MNHNY, CDR2 SVGAGI (reference sequence). CDR3 DNA: TGTGCCAGCAGTTACGAGGGACAGAGCCCAGATACGCAGTATTTT. Protein sequence: CASSYEGQSPDTQYF.

The CDR3 is CASSADWGQRLNTEAFF. The CDR3 DNA sequence: TGTGCCAGCAGCGCCGACTGGGGACAGAGACTGAACACTGAAGCTTTCTTT. The chain employs TRBV9 and TRBJ1-1; 7 bases match TRBD1. Per the germline V gene, CDR1 is SGDLS and CDR2 is YYNGEE. V was clipped by 3 bases and J by 0 bases; unmatched bases: 11. The CDR3 sequence is 17 residues long.

This clone was seen a single time. This chain uses TRBV5-1 with TRBJ1-2; D is perhaps TRBD1 (5 bases). The germline V and J ends were trimmed by 0 bases and 4 bases, with 16 bases remaining between them. The V gene's germline CDR1 is SGHRS and CDR2 YFSETQ. The length of the CDR3 is 16 residues. The CDR3 region is CASSLGLGDQIYGYTF. CDR3 coding DNA: TGCGCCAGCAGCTTGGGGTTAGGGGACCAGATCTATGGCTACACCTTC. Full variable domain (rest looked up from reference TRBV5-1 and TRBJ1-2): KAGVTQTPRYLIKTRGQQVTLSCSPISGHRSVSWYQQTPGQGLQFLFEYFSETQRNKGNFPGRFSGRQFSNSRSEMNVSTLELGDSALYLCASSLGLGDQIYGYTFGSGTRLTVV.

V is TRBV5-1 and J is TRBJ2-5, with D uncertain. The germline CDR1 and CDR2 sequences are SGHRS and YFSETQ. The CDR3 spans 13 residues. The V gene lost 5 bases and the J gene lost 3 bases, with 11 bases spanning the gap. The CDR3 spells CASRTTPKETQYF. The CDR3 DNA follows: TGCGCCAGCAGGACAACGCCGAAAGAGACCCAGTACTTC.

This chain joins TRBV7-9 and TRBJ1-2; 7 bases fit TRBD1. CDR1 SEHNR and CDR2 FQNEAQ come from the germline V gene (reference sequence). The CDR3 length is 14 residues. The V and J ends lost 5 bases and 8 bases, in that order; junction bases with no gene match: 11. The CDR3 region has the DNA TGTGCCAGCAGCCGACTCGACAGGGTGGGGGGCTACACCTTC. Translated, it gives CASSRLDRVGGYTF. The variable domain in full, with the rest retrieved from reference TRBV7-9 and TRBJ1-2, is DTGVSQNPRHKITKRGQNVTFRCDPISEHNRLYWYRQTLGQGPEFLTYFQNEAQLEKSRLLSDRFSAERPKGSFSTLEIQRTEQGDSAMYLCASSRLDRVGGYTFGSGTRLTVV.

In regard to this clone: Different DNA sequences within this sample yield the same CDR3. V usage is TRBV5-1 and J usage is TRBJ1-4; D is unresolved. CDR3 length equals 13 residues. From germline, CDR1 is SGHRS and CDR2 YFSETQ. CDR3 region: CASRPATNEKLFF. Here the CDR3 DNA reads TGCGCTTCCAGGCCAGCAACTAATGAAAAACTGTTTTTT.

The chain links TRBV19 to TRBJ1-2; D uncertain. CDR1 is LNHDA and CDR2 is SQIVND in the germline V gene (reference sequence). The CDR3 is 11 residues long. V was pared by 9 bases and J by 4 bases, with 9 bases between. The CDR3 spells CASKGTYGYTF. In nucleotides, the CDR3 is TGTGCCAGCAAGGGTACCTATGGCTACACCTTC. Variable domain in full (rest from reference TRBV19 and TRBJ1-2): DGGITQSPKYLFRKEGQNVTLSCEQNLNHDAMYWYRQDPGQGLRLIYYSQIVNDFQKGDIAEGYSVSREKKESFPLTVTSAQKNPTAFYLCASKGTYGYTFGSGTRLTVV.

Points on this clone: The same CDR3 is also encoded by other DNA sequences in this sample. V gene TRBV5-1 combines with J gene TRBJ1-1; 9 bases are a match to TRBD1. V shed 4 bases, J shed 6 bases, and the junction held 7 bases outside the gene matches. Germline V gene lookup returns CDR1 SGHRS and CDR2 YFSETQ. The CDR3 runs 14 residues. As DNA, the CDR3 is TGCGCCAGCAGCATGGGACAGGGTTTCCCTGAAGCTTTCTTT. This sequence encodes CASSMGQGFPEAFF.

The chain carries TRBV29-1 and TRBJ2-7; D remains ambiguous. V was clipped by 4 bases and J by 2 bases, with 9 bases between them. The germline gives CDR1 SQVTM, CDR2 ANQGSEA. This CDR3 is 12 amino acids long. The DNA of the CDR3 is TGCAGCGTTGCCAGGTCTACCTACGAGCAGTACTTC. Its protein is CSVARSTYEQYF.

V gene TRBV5-1 combines with J gene TRBJ2-2; possible D gene TRBD2, 5 bases. CDR1 and CDR2 from the germline V gene are SGHRS and YFSETQ. The CDR3 runs to 16 residues. V was shortened by 0 bases and J by 0 bases, with 9 bases between the two germline ends. Here the CDR3 reads CASSLAGGSNTGELFF. The CDR3 region has the DNA TGCGCCAGCAGCTTGGCAGGAGGATCGAACACCGGGGAGCTGTTTTTT.

Comment on this clone: At one end, the junction sequence differs from germline, possibly due to a read error. V is TRBV28 and J is TRBJ2-7; D is unresolved. There are 14 residues in the CDR3. Looked up from germline, CDR1 is MDHEN and CDR2 is SYDVKM. As DNA, the CDR3 is TGTGCCAGCAGTTTACCCTGGGTCTCCCACCTCCTCCTCTTC. It encodes CASSLPWVSHLLLF.

The chain recombines TRBV28 with TRBJ2-2, with 8 bases aligning to TRBD1. The V gene end was trimmed by 7 bases and the J gene end by 4 bases; junction bases not matched to a gene: 5. Per germline, CDR1 MDHEN and CDR2 SYDVKM. The CDR3 has 14 residues. This CDR3 reads CASTYRGSTGELFF. The CDR3 DNA reads TGTGCCAGCACCTACAGGGGGAGCACCGGGGAGCTGTTTTTT. The variable domain in full, completed from reference TRBV28 and TRBJ2-2, reads DVKVTQSSRYLVKRTGEKVFLECVQDMDHENMFWYRQDPGLGLRLIYFSYDVKMKEKGDIPEGYSVSREKKERFSLILESASTNQTSMYLCASTYRGSTGELFFGEGSRLTVL.